The 5 T cell receptor beta chains below all came from one sample that was sequenced in a study of T cell responses to AZD1222 COVID-19 vaccine. Sequenced by immunoSEQ multiplex PCR; TCRdb stores in-frame clones only, minus some. There are 150,000 to 160,000 clones in the sample; about nine tenths occur only once, and about 8.9% lies in the top ten. Sequenced here: peripheral blood, sampled 28 days after the second AZD1222 dose. These receptors were taken from an adult who received the AZD1222 COVID-19 vaccine.

This chain joins TRBV12-3 or TRBV12-4 and TRBJ1-1; D is possibly TRBD1 (5 bases). CDR3 length equals 13 residues. Trimming removed 5 bases from V and 7 bases from J, with 14 bases in between. The CDR3 spells CASSLGTGLEAFF. In DNA form, the CDR3 reads TGTGCCAGCAGTCTCGGGACGGGGCTTGAAGCTTTCTTT.

V gene TRBV5-1 combines with J gene TRBJ2-2, with 7 bases fitting TRBD2. The CDR3 extends over 15 amino acids. Trimming at V came to 5 bases and at J to 0 bases, leaving 4 bases not matched to a gene. Germline V gene data show CDR1 as SGHRS and CDR2 as YFSETQ. CDR3 loop: CASRSSGANTGELFF. The CDR3 DNA reads as TGCGCCAGCAGATCGAGCGGGGCGAACACCGGGGAGCTGTTTTTT.

The chain recombines TRBV27 with TRBJ1-4; D is unresolved. Trimming removed 8 bases from V and 5 bases from J, with 15 bases in between. The CDR3 sequence is 14 residues long. CDR1 MNHEY and CDR2 SMNVEV come from the germline V gene (reference sequence). The CDR3: CASRSAGSNEKLFF. The CDR3 DNA sequence: TGTGCCAGCCGAAGCGCGGGGTCGAATGAAAAACTGTTTTTT.

This clone was counted a single time. This chain links TRBV3-1 (or the pseudogene TRBV3-2) with TRBJ2-3, with no clear D. This CDR3 spans 12 amino acids. Germline V CDR1 and CDR2: LGHDT, YNNKEL (reference sequence). V lost 4 bases to trimming and J lost 6 bases, with 8 bases between them. CDR3 bases: TGTGCCAGCAGCCGTGCGGTTGATACGCAGTATTTT. The encoded protein is CASSRAVDTQYF.

Comments on this clone: The sample holds other DNA sequences that translate to the same CDR3. The chain employs TRBV7-2 and TRBJ1-5, with D hard to call. V was clipped by 7 bases and J by 1 base, with 8 bases between them. The CDR3 runs 13 residues. Germline V lookup: CDR1 SGHTA, CDR2 FQGNSA. The CDR3 nucleotides read TGTGCCAGCACCATCGGGAGCAATCAGCCCCAGCATTTT. Translating it yields CASTIGSNQPQHF.